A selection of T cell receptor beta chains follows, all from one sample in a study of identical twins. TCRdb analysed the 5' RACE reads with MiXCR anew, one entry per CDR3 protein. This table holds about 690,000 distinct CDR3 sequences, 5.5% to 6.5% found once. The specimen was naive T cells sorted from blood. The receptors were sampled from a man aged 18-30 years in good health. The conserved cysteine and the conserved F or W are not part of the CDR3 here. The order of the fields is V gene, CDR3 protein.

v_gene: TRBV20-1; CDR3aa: SAPGFSNQPQH
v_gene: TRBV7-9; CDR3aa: ASVGGSGNTIY
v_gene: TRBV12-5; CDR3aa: ASGDGTVGYT
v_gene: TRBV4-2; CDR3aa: ASSQDRGLAGQYEQF
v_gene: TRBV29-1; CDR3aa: SVLVGGRGNQPQH
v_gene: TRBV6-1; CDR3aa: ASSRIGVSETQY
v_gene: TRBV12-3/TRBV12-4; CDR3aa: ASSLNHPQH
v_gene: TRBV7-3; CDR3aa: ASRNQGRVSLGYT
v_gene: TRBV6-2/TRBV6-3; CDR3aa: ASSIGLAGGAGEQF
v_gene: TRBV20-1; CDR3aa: SAKGGSSYNEQF
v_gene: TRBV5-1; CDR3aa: ASSSGESTDTQY
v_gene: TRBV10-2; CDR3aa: ASKRGGGYNEQF
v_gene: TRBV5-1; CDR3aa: ASSPAWGQGTDTQY
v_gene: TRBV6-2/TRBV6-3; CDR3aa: ASSLAPELGEQY
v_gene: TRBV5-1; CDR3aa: ASRTGPGAPEQF
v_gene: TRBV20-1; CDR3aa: SALAPPLH
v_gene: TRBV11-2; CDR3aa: ASSLGEGPTGEQF
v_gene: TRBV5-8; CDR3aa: ASSFLAGVAEQF
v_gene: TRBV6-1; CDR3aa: ASRPGLAGGTGELF
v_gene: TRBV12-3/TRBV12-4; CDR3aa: ASSTRTGMGSGANVLT
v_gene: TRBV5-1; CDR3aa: ASSTGLAKTTGELF
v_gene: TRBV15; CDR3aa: ATRSGSSNSPLH
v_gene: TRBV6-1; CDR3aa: ASTWERAGARDTQY
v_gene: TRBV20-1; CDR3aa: SARQPLRGGYEQY
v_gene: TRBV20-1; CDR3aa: SARVGAPDQPQH
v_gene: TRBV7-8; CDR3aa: ASSPGGNYEQY
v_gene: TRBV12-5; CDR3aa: ASERGAGTEAF
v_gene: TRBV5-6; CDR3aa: ASSLEYGTSTDEYYGYT
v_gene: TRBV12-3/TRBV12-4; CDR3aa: ASSIWAEQF
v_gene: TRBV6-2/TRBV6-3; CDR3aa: ASSYSAGRRIRGSEAF
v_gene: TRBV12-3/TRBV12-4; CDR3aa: ASRIKTGGPGLNTEAF
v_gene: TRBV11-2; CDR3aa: ASSLGGNNSPLH
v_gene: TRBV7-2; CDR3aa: ASSLNLNPAKNIQY
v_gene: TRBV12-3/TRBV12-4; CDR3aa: ASSYPSGVLYNEQF
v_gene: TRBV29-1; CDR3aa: SVEGLAGETDTQY
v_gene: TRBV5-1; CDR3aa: ASSSSLRDSGGYT